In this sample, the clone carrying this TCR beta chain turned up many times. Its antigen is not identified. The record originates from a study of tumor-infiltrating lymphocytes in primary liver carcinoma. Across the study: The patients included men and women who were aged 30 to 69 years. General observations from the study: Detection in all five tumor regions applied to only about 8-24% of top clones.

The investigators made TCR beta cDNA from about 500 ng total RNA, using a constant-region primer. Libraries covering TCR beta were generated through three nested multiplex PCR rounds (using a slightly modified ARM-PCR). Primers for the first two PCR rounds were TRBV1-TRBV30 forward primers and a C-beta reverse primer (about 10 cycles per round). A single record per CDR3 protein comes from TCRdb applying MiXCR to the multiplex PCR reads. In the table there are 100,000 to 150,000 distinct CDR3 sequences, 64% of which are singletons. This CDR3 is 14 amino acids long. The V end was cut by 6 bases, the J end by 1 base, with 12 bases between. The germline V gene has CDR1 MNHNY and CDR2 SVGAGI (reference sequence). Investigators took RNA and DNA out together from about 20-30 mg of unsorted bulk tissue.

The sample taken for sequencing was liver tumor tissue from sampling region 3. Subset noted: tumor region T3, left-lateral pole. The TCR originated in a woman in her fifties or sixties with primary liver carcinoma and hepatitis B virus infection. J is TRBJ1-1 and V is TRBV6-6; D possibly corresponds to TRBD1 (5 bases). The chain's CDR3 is CASRLDSQNTEAFF. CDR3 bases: TGTGCCAGCAGATTAGACAGTCAGAACACTGAAGCTTTCTTT.